The 31 T cell receptor beta chains below come from one sample, sequenced in a study of neoadjuvant anti-PD-1 for oral cavity cancer. TCRdb's table, derived via immunoSEQ multiplex PCR, lists solely in-frame clones and lacks some. This table has under 5,500 clones, 58% appearing once. The sequenced sample was tumor tissue, obtained before nivolumab (anti-PD-1) treatment. These receptors all come from a person aged 40 to 85 with oral cavity squamous cell carcinoma.

This clone was counted a few times. This sequence joins TRBV7-9 and TRBJ1-2; the D is unclear. Germline V CDR1 and CDR2: SEHNR, FQNEAQ (reference sequence). The CDR3 sequence is 14 residues long. The V and J ends lost 5 bases and 7 bases respectively, with 17 bases between them. The CDR3 nucleotides read TGTGCCAGCAGCGGGCGTACAACGACCGGTGGCTACACCTTC. Protein sequence: CASSGRTTTGGYTF. Full variable domain (outside the CDR3, taken from reference TRBV7-9 and TRBJ1-2): DTGVSQNPRHKITKRGQNVTFRCDPISEHNRLYWYRQTLGQGPEFLTYFQNEAQLEKSRLLSDRFSAERPKGSFSTLEIQRTEQGDSAMYLCASSGRTTTGGYTFGSGTRLTVV.

This clone was observed a handful of times. This sequence joins TRBV6-1 and TRBJ2-7, with D unclear. V shed 1 base and J shed 3 bases, with 1 base lying between them. Germline CDR1 is MNHNS and CDR2 is SASEGT. The CDR3 length is 11 residues. CDR3 sequence: CASSEGYEQYF. CDR3 coding DNA: TGTGCCAGCAGTGAAGGCTACGAGCAGTACTTC.

This chain uses TRBV7-2 with TRBJ2-7; D remains ambiguous. Germline CDR1 reads SGHTA; CDR2 reads FQGNSA. The V end lost 6 bases, the J end lost 0 bases, and 9 bases lay between the germline ends. The CDR3 loop spans 13 amino acids. The CDR3 sequence is CASSYDGSYEQYF. In DNA form, the CDR3 reads TGTGCCAGCAGTTACGATGGCTCCTACGAGCAGTACTTC.

This clone appeared a few times. The V gene is TRBV7-2, the J gene TRBJ1-1, with TRBD1 identical over 8 bases. The CDR3 covers 15 residues. CDR1 and CDR2 (germline): SGHTA, FQGNSA. J gave up 3 bases and V 1 base, and 4 bases lay outside the gene matches. CDR3 DNA sequence: TGTGCCAGCAGCTTAGAGCGGACAGGGTACACTGAAGCTTTCTTT. Protein sequence: CASSLERTGYTEAFF.

This clone showed up just once. The chain carries TRBV9 and TRBJ2-1; a weak D match, TRBD2 (6 bases). This CDR3 spans 16 amino acids. CDR1 is SGDLS and CDR2 is YYNGEE in the germline V gene. Trimming pared 4 bases from V and 7 bases from J, leaving 21 bases between. The CDR3 sequence: CASSRSAGRSLNEQFF. The CDR3 DNA reads as TGTGCCAGCAGCCGTTCCGCGGGGAGGTCGTTGAATGAGCAGTTCTTC.

This clone was detected a few times. This sequence joins TRBV7-3 and TRBJ1-1; D might be TRBD1 (6 bases). The length of the CDR3 is 13 residues. Trimming removed 2 bases from V and 5 bases from J, with 9 bases in between. Germline values: CDR1 SGHTA, CDR2 FQGTGA. CDR3: CASSLSGETEAFF. In DNA form, the CDR3 reads TGTGCCAGCAGCTTATCAGGGGAGACTGAAGCTTTCTTT.

The rearrangement joins TRBV28 to TRBJ1-3; D gene uncertain. From germline, CDR1 is MDHEN and CDR2 SYDVKM. V lost 2 bases, J lost 0 bases, and 11 bases lay in between. The CDR3 has 16 residues. CDR3 bases: TGTGCCAGCAGTTTAGATACCCGGGTCTCTGGAAACACCATATATTTT. The encoded protein is CASSLDTRVSGNTIYF.

Judged by abundance, this clone is large. The V call is TRBV27, the J call TRBJ1-1; no clear D gene. This CDR3 has 13 residues. CDR1 is MNHEY, CDR2 SMNVEV, per germline (reference sequence). The ends were cut back, 4 bases at V and 1 base at J, with 7 bases in the middle. This CDR3 is CASSWGENTEAFF. The CDR3 nucleotides read TGTGCCAGCAGTTGGGGAGAGAACACTGAAGCTTTCTTT.

This chain connects TRBV7-9 to TRBJ1-5; D gene uncertain. Germline V CDR1 and CDR2: SEHNR, FQNEAQ (reference sequence). The CDR3 runs to 15 residues. V was cut by 1 base and J by 3 bases, with 10 bases left in between. The CDR3 coding sequence is TGTGCCAGCAGCTTAGGGGGTGGGTACAATCAGCCCCAGCATTTT. Protein: CASSLGGGYNQPQHF. The entire variable domain, with the rest obtained from reference TRBV7-9 and TRBJ1-5, is as follows: DTGVSQNPRHKITKRGQNVTFRCDPISEHNRLYWYRQTLGQGPEFLTYFQNEAQLEKSRLLSDRFSAERPKGSFSTLEIQRTEQGDSAMYLCASSLGGGYNQPQHFGDGTRLSIL.

V is TRBV9 and J is TRBJ2-6; D perhaps matches TRBD1 (6 bases). V was clipped by 2 bases and J by 0 bases, with 15 bases between them. CDR1 SGDLS and CDR2 YYNGEE come from the germline V gene. There are 18 residues in the CDR3. The CDR3 coding sequence is TGTGCCAGCAGCGTGGAACAACAGGGACCCTCTGGGGCCAACGTCCTGACTTTC. Protein product: CASSVEQQGPSGANVLTF. The entire variable domain, with the rest obtained from reference TRBV9 and TRBJ2-6, is as follows: DSGVTQTPKHLITATGQRVTLRCSPRSGDLSVYWYQQSLDQGLQFLIQYYNGEERAKGNILERFSAQQFPDLHSELNLSSLELGDSALYFCASSVEQQGPSGANVLTFGAGSRLTVL.

The V call is TRBV5-1, the J call TRBJ2-1; 12 positions agree with TRBD2. With 4 bases clipped from V and 3 bases from J, the junction kept 5 bases outside the gene matches. Germline V gives CDR1 SGHRS, CDR2 YFSETQ. This CDR3 has 16 residues. The CDR3 loop is CASSRTSGEYYNEQFF. DNA for the CDR3: TGCGCCAGCAGCAGGACTAGCGGGGAATACTACAATGAGCAGTTCTTC.

The gene calls are TRBV5-1 and TRBJ1-1; D ambiguous. The CDR3 covers 14 residues. CDR1 is SGHRS, CDR2 YFSETQ, per germline. The ends were cut back, 0 bases at V and 5 bases at J, with 11 bases in the middle. CDR3: CASSLAALGTEAFF. The CDR3 bases are TGCGCCAGCAGCTTGGCAGCCCTTGGGACTGAAGCTTTCTTT.

This chain connects TRBV15 to TRBJ2-1, with a tentative D call TRBD2 (7 bases). In germline, CDR1 is LNHNV, CDR2 YYDKDF (reference sequence). The CDR3 has 16 amino acids. V was pared by 8 bases and J by 7 bases, with 24 bases between. As DNA, the CDR3 is TGTGCCACCCTTAATCACGCGGGGGCGCGTAAGAATGAGCAGTTCTTC. This encodes CATLNHAGARKNEQFF.

This sequence joins TRBV4-2 and TRBJ1-4; D is uncertain. CDR3 length equals 15 residues. Between the trimmed V and J ends, which lost 0 bases and 5 bases, there was a span of 10 bases. Germline assignment: CDR1 LGHNA and CDR2 YNFKEQ. In nucleotides, the CDR3 is TGTGCCAGCAGCCAAGAATCGGGTCGGAATGAAAAACTGTTTTTT. This gives the protein CASSQESGRNEKLFF.

The rearrangement joins TRBV10-3 to TRBJ1-1, with TRBD1 matching over 9 bases. This CDR3 is 13 amino acids long. With 9 bases clipped from V and 5 bases from J, the junction kept 7 bases outside the gene matches. CDR1 and CDR2 from the germline V gene are ENHRY and SYGVKD. CDR3 in amino acids: CAMGTGRETEAFF. CDR3 in DNA: TGTGCCATGGGGACAGGGAGGGAAACTGAAGCTTTCTTT.

A single count supports this clone. This chain connects TRBV2 to TRBJ1-5; a weak D match, TRBD1 (5 bases). Germline lookup yields CDR1 SNHLY and CDR2 FYNNEI. The V and J ends lost 6 bases and 3 bases respectively, with 15 bases between them. This CDR3 is 15 amino acids long. CDR3 amino acids: CASSLLGGDNQPQHF. In DNA form, the CDR3 reads TGTGCCAGCAGCCTCTTGGGGGGGGACAATCAGCCCCAGCATTTT. The entire variable domain, with the rest obtained from reference TRBV2 and TRBJ1-5, is as follows: EPEVTQTPSHQVTQMGQEVILRCVPISNHLYFYWYRQILGQKVEFLVSFYNNEISEKSEIFDDQFSVERPDGSNFTLKIRSTKLEDSAMYFCASSLLGGDNQPQHFGDGTRLSIL.

This clone was seen only a few times. The J gene is TRBJ2-7, the V gene TRBV13; 9 nucleotides match TRBD1. With V trimmed by 2 bases and J by 4 bases, 3 bases remained unmatched. The germline CDR1 and CDR2 sequences are PRHDT and FYEKMQ (reference sequence). The CDR3 runs 14 residues. CDR3 sequence: CASSLRDREYEQYF. The DNA for the CDR3 is TGTGCCAGCAGCTTACGGGACAGGGAGTACGAGCAGTACTTC.

This clone was counted once. The V call is TRBV25-1, the J call TRBJ2-5, with D perhaps TRBD2 (5 bases). Germline loops: CDR1 MGHDK, CDR2 SYGVNS. The CDR3 is made up of 14 amino acids. The ends were cut back, 3 bases at V and 4 bases at J, with 12 bases in the middle. The CDR3 here is CASSDRLAAETQYF. Written as DNA, the CDR3 is TGTGCCAGCAGTGACCGGCTAGCCGCAGAGACCCAGTACTTC.

The chain joins TRBV6-4 to TRBJ2-7, with 12 bases that match TRBD2. This CDR3 has 16 amino acids. The V segment lost 3 bases and the J segment 2 bases; nucleotides outside the gene matches: 5. Germline values: CDR1 MRHNA, CDR2 SNTAGT. Written as DNA, the CDR3 is TGTGCCAGCAGTGAAAGCCCTAGCGGGAGGGCCTACGAGCAGTACTTC. This encodes CASSESPSGRAYEQYF.

The V gene is TRBV27, the J gene TRBJ1-1; D may be TRBD1 (6 bases). The CDR3 contains 12 residues. V shed 2 bases and J shed 8 bases, with 9 bases lying between them. CDR1 is MNHEY and CDR2 is SMNVEV in the germline V gene (reference sequence). CDR3 nucleotide sequence: TGTGCCAGCAGTTTAGGAAGGGGGGAAGCTTTCTTT. It encodes CASSLGRGEAFF.

The chain couples TRBV10-3 to TRBJ1-2, with D maybe TRBD1 (6 bases). The CDR3 is made up of 13 amino acids. The germline V gene encodes CDR1 ENHRY and CDR2 SYGVKD. V shed 2 bases and J shed 4 bases, with 8 bases lying between them. The CDR3 sequence is CAISEGTFYGYTF. The CDR3 DNA follows: TGTGCCATCAGTGAGGGGACATTCTATGGCTACACCTTC.

DNA for the CDR3: TGCGCCAGCAGCTTGGGGCCCCGGGCGGGGGGCACAGATACGCAGTATTTT. This gives the protein CASSLGPRAGGTDTQYF. The chain employs TRBV5-1 and TRBJ2-3, with 7 bases fitting TRBD2. Germline V lookup: CDR1 SGHRS, CDR2 YFSETQ. The CDR3 loop spans 17 amino acids. With 0 bases clipped from V and 1 base from J, the junction kept 8 bases outside the gene matches.

The genes are TRBV27 and TRBJ2-7, with a tentative D call TRBD1 (5 bases). The CDR3 contains 14 residues. Germline V lookup: CDR1 MNHEY, CDR2 SMNVEV (reference sequence). V lost 0 bases, J lost 2 bases, and 8 bases lay in between. This CDR3 is CASSLSTTAYEQYF. The CDR3 DNA reads TGTGCCAGCAGTTTATCGACGACAGCCTACGAGCAGTACTTC.

Concerning this clone: The DNA is omitted, as the CDR3 cannot be located on it reliably, and the CDR3 follows TCRdb's listing. The chain couples TRBV12-2 to TRBJ1-5; the table's D call, TRBD1, was not checked against the DNA. TRBV12-2 is a documented pseudogene. The CDR3 numbers 19 amino acids, ends counted. This CDR3 reads CASSWKFGEGALGNQPQHF.

This clone has a handful of counts. The rearrangement links TRBV5-1 to TRBJ2-7, with 14 bases matching TRBD2. This CDR3 region has 18 residues. J lost 1 base, V lost 0 bases, and 6 bases had no gene match. Germline V lookup: CDR1 SGHRS, CDR2 YFSETQ. The CDR3 coding sequence is TGCGCCAGCAGCTTGGACGGGACTAGCGGGGGCGTTTCCTACGAGCAGTACTTC. It codes for CASSLDGTSGGVSYEQYF.

This chain joins TRBV29-1 and TRBJ1-1, with D perhaps matching TRBD1 (5 bases). V was trimmed by 5 bases and J by 0 bases, leaving 19 bases between them. There are 16 residues in the CDR3. The V gene's germline CDR1 is SQVTM and CDR2 ANQGSEA. The CDR3 DNA reads as TGCAGCGTTCTGGGCCAAGAGCGGGGGATGAACACTGAAGCTTTCTTT. Translated, it gives CSVLGQERGMNTEAFF.

This sequence joins TRBV2 and TRBJ1-2; D is undetermined. Per germline, CDR1 SNHLY and CDR2 FYNNEI. V dropped 10 bases and J dropped 8 bases, with 14 bases sitting between them. The CDR3 is 11 residues long. CDR3 sequence reads: CAINRRRGYTF. The CDR3 bases are TGTGCCATCAATCGGCGGAGGGGCTACACCTTC.

This rearrangement joins TRBV9 to TRBJ1-6; D unclear. The CDR3 runs 14 residues. Germline values: CDR1 SGDLS, CDR2 YYNGEE. V was shortened by 2 bases and J by 10 bases, with 13 bases between the two germline ends. CDR3 amino acids: CASSVLSVVSPLHF. The CDR3, as DNA: TGTGCCAGCAGCGTTTTGTCGGTCGTCTCACCCCTCCACTTT.

The table lists this clone with a count of one. One end of the junction varies from germline; a read error may be responsible. The J gene is TRBJ2-7, the V gene TRBV19; D unclear. From germline, CDR1 is LNHDA and CDR2 SQIVND (reference sequence). The CDR3 runs 13 residues. DNA for the CDR3: TGTGCGAGTAGCTTCACTTCGTTCCACGAGCAGTACTTC. This codes for CASSFTSFHEQYF.

This clone has more than one count but fewer than ten. The chain has TRBV19 and TRBJ2-2; weak D call: TRBD1 (6 bases). The CDR3 runs to 13 residues. V shed 2 bases and J shed 8 bases, with 9 bases lying between them. Per germline, CDR1 LNHDA and CDR2 SQIVND (reference sequence). CDR3 coding DNA: TGTGCCAGTAGTATACTCCAGGGGGGGGAGCTGTTTTTT. It codes for CASSILQGGELFF.

This clone was seen a handful of times. The chain carries TRBV7-8 and TRBJ1-2; TRBD1 might be the D (5 bases). The V end lost 5 bases, the J end lost 3 bases, and 19 bases lay between the germline ends. CDR3 length: 16 amino acids. Per the germline V gene, CDR1 is SGHVS and CDR2 is FQNEAQ. The CDR3 protein is CASSPNPGGTDYGYTF. CDR3 nucleotides: TGTGCCAGCAGCCCCAACCCCGGGGGGACGGACTATGGCTACACCTTC.